Below, 12 T cell receptor beta chains from the same sample are listed, as sequenced in a study of cytomegalovirus exposure and HLA in healthy donors. The PCR employed 60 Vbeta primers together with 13 Jbeta primers. Produced via immunoSEQ multiplex PCR; TCRdb's table is partial and in-frame only. Its clone listing holds around 37,000 clones. Sequencing was done on a sample of PBMCs. These receptors all stem from a human donor in good health.

The genes are TRBV5-6 and TRBJ1-5; TRBD1 matches at 8 bases. Per germline, CDR1 SGHDT and CDR2 YYEEEE. CDR3 size: 16 residues. V lost 2 bases and J lost 3; bases outside the gene matches: 7. Here the CDR3 DNA reads TGTGCCAGCAGCTTACTAGGACAGGGACCCAATCAGCCCCAGCATTTT. It codes for CASSLLGQGPNQPQHF. The variable domain in full, completed from reference TRBV5-6 and TRBJ1-5, reads DAGVTQSPTHLIKTRGQQVTLRCSPKSGHDTVSWYQQALGQGPQFIFQYYEEEERQRGNFPDRFSGHQFPNYSSELNVNALLLGDSALYLCASSLLGQGPNQPQHFGDGTRLSIL.

The V and J genes are TRBV5-4 and TRBJ1-4; 7 bases map to TRBD1. The CDR3 is 17 amino acids. The V and J ends lost 4 bases and 0 bases, in that order; junction bases with no gene match: 9. Germline V gene data show CDR1 as SGHNT and CDR2 as YYREEE (reference sequence). The CDR3 DNA reads as TGTGCCAGCAGCACGCAGGCAGGGACAGCAACTAATGAAAAACTGTTTTTT. It encodes CASSTQAGTATNEKLFF.

The rearrangement joins TRBV5-6 to TRBJ2-7; TRBD2 matches 11 bases. The CDR3 covers 13 residues. With 4 bases clipped from V and 4 bases from J, the junction kept 1 base outside the gene matches. Germline values: CDR1 SGHDT, CDR2 YYEEEE. The DNA of the CDR3 is TGTGCCAGCAGCCGACTAGCGGGGTACGAGCAGTACTTC. The encoded protein is CASSRLAGYEQYF.

The rearrangement links TRBV27 to TRBJ2-2; the match to TRBD2 covers 12 bases. The CDR3 is 16 residues long. Looked up from germline, CDR1 is MNHEY and CDR2 is SMNVEV (reference sequence). With V trimmed by 6 bases and J by 3 bases, 5 bases remained unmatched. The CDR3 sequence: CASRPTSGGYTGELFF. CDR3 in DNA: TGTGCCAGCAGACCGACTAGCGGGGGATACACCGGGGAGCTGTTTTTT.

The genes are TRBV7-2 and TRBJ1-5, with 7 bases fitting TRBD1. Trimming took 2 bases from V and 4 from J; bases not matched to a gene: 2. CDR1 and CDR2 from the germline V gene are SGHTA and FQGNSA. This CDR3 has 14 residues. The CDR3 sequence is CASSLQGGNQPQHF. CDR3 nucleotides: TGTGCCAGCAGCTTACAGGGGGGAAATCAGCCCCAGCATTTT.

The rearrangement joins TRBV27 to TRBJ2-5; maybe TRBD1 (6 bases). Germline V gene sequence: CDR1 MNHEY, CDR2 SMNVEV (reference sequence). CDR3 length equals 15 residues. With 6 bases removed from V and 2 bases from J, the gap between germline ends came to 16 bases. CDR3 sequence (DNA): TGTGCCAGCAGCATTACCCGACAGGTACAAGAGACCCAGTACTTC. Protein: CASSITRQVQETQYF.

J is TRBJ1-1 and V is TRBV5-4; D is unresolved. This CDR3 spans 15 amino acids. Germline V CDR1 and CDR2: SGHNT, YYREEE (reference sequence). V was pared by 0 bases and J by 2 bases, with 11 bases between. CDR3 in amino acids: CASSLEVAGNTEAFF. In DNA form, the CDR3 reads TGTGCCAGCAGCTTGGAAGTTGCGGGTAACACTGAAGCTTTCTTT.

J is TRBJ2-5 and V is TRBV7-3; tentative D call: TRBD2 (5 bases). The CDR3 runs to 15 residues. Germline V gives CDR1 SGHTA, CDR2 FQGTGA. The V gene lost 1 base and the J gene lost 1 base, with 10 bases spanning the gap. CDR3 protein: CASSLIGRGQETQYF. The CDR3 bases are TGTGCCAGCAGCTTAATTGGACGGGGCCAAGAGACCCAGTACTTC.

As for this clone: One end of the junction varies from germline; a read error may be responsible. The rearrangement uses TRBV29-1 and TRBJ2-1; 7 nucleotides line up with TRBD1. Germline CDR1 is SQVTM and CDR2 is ANQGSEA. This CDR3 contains 15 residues. CDR3 nucleotides: TGCAGCGACATAAACAGGGGAAGCTCCGACAATGAGCAGTTCTTC. As protein: CSDINRGSSDNEQFF.

The chain is built from TRBV9 and TRBJ2-5; D perhaps matches TRBD2 (5 bases). The DNA end lines up better with TRBJ2-7; the J call may be wrong. Germline CDR1 reads SGDLS; CDR2 reads YYNGEE. This CDR3 is built from 12 residues. The CDR3 region has the DNA TGTGCCAGCAGCGGGTTGGCGGGCGAGCAGTACTTC. Protein sequence: CASSGLAGEQYF.

This chain connects TRBV5-5 to TRBJ2-3; TRBD1 agrees at 9 bases. The CDR3 is 15 residues long. The V and J ends lost 4 bases and 6 bases, in that order; junction bases with no gene match: 9. Per the germline V gene, CDR1 is SGHKS and CDR2 is YYEKEE (reference sequence). DNA of the CDR3: TGTGCCAGCAGCGTCCCGGGACAGGGACGGGATACGCAGTATTTT. Translation gives CASSVPGQGRDTQYF.

The V gene is TRBV5-1, the J gene TRBJ2-7; the D gene is possibly TRBD1 (6 bases). In germline, CDR1 is SGHRS, CDR2 YFSETQ. This CDR3 has 14 residues. Trimming cost V 3 bases and J 2 bases, with 12 bases left between them. This CDR3 is CASSSTGLTYEQYF. The DNA for the CDR3 is TGCGCCAGCAGCTCCACAGGGCTCACCTACGAGCAGTACTTC.